This T cell receptor (beta chain) was identified during a study of beta chain features in type 1 diabetes (dated by TCRdb to 2017 to 2018). Study-level background: No differences in mean age, gender distribution, total cell number or subset yield were found between patients and healthy donors. A total of roughly 100 million sorted cells were examined across all samples, and a strong correlation was observed between cell number per subset and RNA yield. In the study, TCRB repertoires of sorted circulating CD4+ T cell subsets from recently diagnosed type 1 diabetes patients were compared with those of matched healthy donors. Regulatory and stem cell-like memory subsets were obtained from only 8 patients and about 8 healthy donors, while naive and central memory subsets were obtained from all 30 or so donors. Overall study outcomes, separate from this receptor: HLA sub-analyses involved small numbers of individuals, so any influence of HLA type on TCRB rearrangement remained unresolved. Shorter templates might be favored by PCR, yet because patient and control samples were amplified and corrected together, any such skew would affect both groups equally. Because cDNA rather than genomic DNA was sequenced, highly expressing activated cells could have been over-represented, although no difference in activation and CD3 levels was found between groups. In all four CD4+ subsets, TCRB CDR3 length was moderately but significantly shorter in type 1 diabetes patients. At VDJ recombination sites, patients with type 1 diabetes made fewer insertions and deleted more nucleotides, a pattern implying thymic rearrangement abnormalities. Naive, central memory and regulatory TCRB repertoires appeared to be more similar among patients than among healthy donors.

All of the isolated RNA was reverse transcribed with the High Capacity cDNA Reverse Transcription Kit, so expressed TCRB transcripts were sequenced. Naive, central memory and regulatory T cell samples underwent deep immunoSEQ sequencing, averaging around 3.6 million total reads per sample. After sorted cells were lysed in RLT buffer, RNA was extracted with DNase-treated RNeasy Micro or Mini kits, with the choice depending on cell number. Each cell subset was processed on its own to prevent cross-contamination, while patient and healthy donor samples were processed together. The immunoSEQ multiplex PCR was used to amplify TCRB sequences from cDNA, generating 87-bp fragments that spanned the CDR3 region. Sequencing of the amplicons was done on the Illumina HiSeq platform. Processing in the source paper ran as follows. PCR bias was corrected computationally using synthetic template baselines, and reads within Hamming distance 2 were collapsed, with unmergeable singletons discarded. Reads were aligned to IMGT to assign V, D and J genes, CDR3 length, and insertions or deletions at six rearrangement sites. Within each subset, clonotype counts were normalized to sorted cell number, after which true diversity and Gini coefficients were computed with the tcR R package. Repertoire sharing was quantified using the overlap coefficient calculated on TCRB nucleotide sequences. Out-of-frame TCRB sequences from naive cells were analyzed to stand in for the pre-selection repertoire. TCRdb limited this immuneACCESS table to in-frame rearrangements with V and J called. A share of clones is missing; checked studies link under half to unresolved V genes, and the rest is unexplained. Clonal size and the V and J genes are those of that table, whereas D and trimming came from the DNA. In all, the sample holds a few hundred thousand clones, and 13% of those were seen once. The top ten constitute 0.015% of the sample.

Each donor gave one peripheral blood draw, averaging roughly 100 mL, which was collected into heparinised tubes. Naive, central memory, regulatory and stem cell-like memory CD4+ T cells were sorted on a BD FACSAria II using a panel including CD45RO, CCR7, CD25, CD127, CD95 and CD27. Every sorted population had a purity above 98%. PBMCs were isolated immediately by Lymphoprep density gradient centrifugation and stained directly without culture. So that batch effects would be minimized, each experiment stained and sorted samples in pairs, pairing one healthy donor with one patient. Points on this clone: Its antigen remains undetermined. Base quality data are lacking; no much larger clone is found one base away.

Sample: naive CD4+ T cells from blood. This specimen's cell subset or site label, interpreted: true naive CD4+ T cells. This TCR was recovered from a woman aged 18-29 years with type 1 diabetes.

CDR3 loop: CASSTGQGGANYGYTF. The DNA is as follows: TGTGCCAGTAGTACGGGACAGGGGGGAGCTAACTATGGCTACACCTTC. Recombination connected TRBV19 to TRBJ1-2, with 11 bases in between that match TRBD1. From the cysteine through the phenylalanine, the CDR3 covers 16 amino acids. The DNA shown is the 48-base CDR3, in frame from base 1. Compared with germline, V lacks 4 bases and J lacks 0 bases; bases without a gene match: 4. CDR1 LNHDA and CDR2 SQIVND are derived from the germline V gene (reference sequence).